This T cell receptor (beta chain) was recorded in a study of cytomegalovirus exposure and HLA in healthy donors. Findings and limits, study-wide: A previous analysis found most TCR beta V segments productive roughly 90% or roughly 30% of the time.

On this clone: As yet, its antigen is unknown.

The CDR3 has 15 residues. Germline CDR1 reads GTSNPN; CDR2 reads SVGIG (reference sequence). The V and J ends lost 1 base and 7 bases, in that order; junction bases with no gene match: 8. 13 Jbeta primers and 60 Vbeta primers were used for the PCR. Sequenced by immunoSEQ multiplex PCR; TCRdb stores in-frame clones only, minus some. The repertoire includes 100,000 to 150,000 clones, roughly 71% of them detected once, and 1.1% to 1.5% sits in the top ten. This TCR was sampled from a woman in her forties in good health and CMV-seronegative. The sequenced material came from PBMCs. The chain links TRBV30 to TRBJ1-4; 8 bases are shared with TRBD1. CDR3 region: CAWSDPGGRAEKLFF. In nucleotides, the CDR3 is TGTGCCTGGAGTGATCCAGGGGGCCGGGCTGAAAAACTGTTTTTT.